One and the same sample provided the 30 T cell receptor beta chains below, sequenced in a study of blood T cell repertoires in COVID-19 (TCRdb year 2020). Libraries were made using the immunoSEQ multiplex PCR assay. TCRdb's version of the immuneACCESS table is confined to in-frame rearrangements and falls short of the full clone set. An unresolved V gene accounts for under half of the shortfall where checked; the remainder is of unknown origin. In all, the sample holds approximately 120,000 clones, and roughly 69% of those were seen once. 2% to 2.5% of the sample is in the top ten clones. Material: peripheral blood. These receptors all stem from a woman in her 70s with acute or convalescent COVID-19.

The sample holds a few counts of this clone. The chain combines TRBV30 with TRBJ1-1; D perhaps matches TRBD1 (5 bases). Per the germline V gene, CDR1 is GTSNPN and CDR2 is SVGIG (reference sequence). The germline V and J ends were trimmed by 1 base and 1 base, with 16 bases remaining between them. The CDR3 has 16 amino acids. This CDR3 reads CAWSDGAKGGNTEAFF. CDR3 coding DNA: TGTGCCTGGAGTGATGGGGCCAAGGGAGGGAACACTGAAGCTTTCTTT.

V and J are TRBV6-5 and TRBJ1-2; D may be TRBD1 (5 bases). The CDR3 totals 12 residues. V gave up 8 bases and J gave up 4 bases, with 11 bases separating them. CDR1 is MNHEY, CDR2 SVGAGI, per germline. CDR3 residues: CASLSDSYGYTF. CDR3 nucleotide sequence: TGTGCCAGCCTGAGCGACAGCTATGGCTACACCTTC.

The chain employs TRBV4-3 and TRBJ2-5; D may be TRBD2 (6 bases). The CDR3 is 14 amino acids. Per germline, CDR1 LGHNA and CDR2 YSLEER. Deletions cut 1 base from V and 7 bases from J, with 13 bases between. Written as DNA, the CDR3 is TGCGCCAGCAGCCAAGGTCAACCCGGGGGGACCCAGTACTTC. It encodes CASSQGQPGGTQYF.

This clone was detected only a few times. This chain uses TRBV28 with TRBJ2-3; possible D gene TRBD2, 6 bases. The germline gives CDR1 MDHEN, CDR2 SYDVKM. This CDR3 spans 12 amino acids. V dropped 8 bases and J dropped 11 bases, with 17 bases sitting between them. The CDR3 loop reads CASCSGLLGQYF. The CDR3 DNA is TGTGCCAGCTGTAGCGGCCTACTTGGGCAGTATTTT.

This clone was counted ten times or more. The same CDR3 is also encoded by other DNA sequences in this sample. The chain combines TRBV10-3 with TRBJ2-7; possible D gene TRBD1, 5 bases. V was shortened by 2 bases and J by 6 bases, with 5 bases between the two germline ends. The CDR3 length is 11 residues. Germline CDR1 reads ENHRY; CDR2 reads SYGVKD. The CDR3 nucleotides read TGTGCCATCAGTGAGGGGGCCGAGCAGTACTTC. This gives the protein CAISEGAEQYF.

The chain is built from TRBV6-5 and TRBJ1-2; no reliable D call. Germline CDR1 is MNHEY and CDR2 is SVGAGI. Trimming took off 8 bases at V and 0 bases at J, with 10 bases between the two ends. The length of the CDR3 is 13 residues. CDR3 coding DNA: TGTGCCAGCGAGGCAGAAACTAACTATGGCTACACCTTC. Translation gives CASEAETNYGYTF.

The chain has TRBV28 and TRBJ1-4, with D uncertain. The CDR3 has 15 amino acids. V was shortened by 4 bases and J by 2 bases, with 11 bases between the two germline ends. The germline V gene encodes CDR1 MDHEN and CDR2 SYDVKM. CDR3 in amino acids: CASSSPSRTNEKLFF. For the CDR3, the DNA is TGTGCCAGCAGTTCACCCTCGAGGACTAATGAAAAACTGTTTTTT.

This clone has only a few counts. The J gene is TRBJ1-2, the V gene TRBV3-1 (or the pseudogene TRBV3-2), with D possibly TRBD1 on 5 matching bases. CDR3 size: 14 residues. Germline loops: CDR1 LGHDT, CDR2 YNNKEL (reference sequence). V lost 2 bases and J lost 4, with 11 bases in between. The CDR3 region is CASSQQGSGYGYTF. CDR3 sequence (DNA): TGTGCCAGCAGCCAACAGGGCTCCGGCTATGGCTACACCTTC.

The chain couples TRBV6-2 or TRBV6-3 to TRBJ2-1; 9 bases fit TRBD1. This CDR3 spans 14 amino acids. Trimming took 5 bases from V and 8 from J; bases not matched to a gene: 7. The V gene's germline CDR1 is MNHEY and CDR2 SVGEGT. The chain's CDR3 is CASSGQGYSDEQFF. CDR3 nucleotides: TGTGCCAGCAGTGGACAGGGGTATTCAGATGAGCAGTTCTTC.

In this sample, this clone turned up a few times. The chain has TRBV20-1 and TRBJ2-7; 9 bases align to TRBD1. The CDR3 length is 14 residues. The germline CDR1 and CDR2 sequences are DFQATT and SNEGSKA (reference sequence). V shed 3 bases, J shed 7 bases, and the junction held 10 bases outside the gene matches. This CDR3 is CSASSYRGLGEQYF. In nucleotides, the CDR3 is TGCAGTGCTAGTTCCTACAGGGGGCTGGGGGAGCAGTACTTC.

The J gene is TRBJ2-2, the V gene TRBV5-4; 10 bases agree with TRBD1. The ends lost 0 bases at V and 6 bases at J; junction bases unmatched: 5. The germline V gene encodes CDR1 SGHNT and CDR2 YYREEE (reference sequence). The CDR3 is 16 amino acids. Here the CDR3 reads CASSLGVTGGAGELFF. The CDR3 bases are TGTGCCAGCAGCTTGGGCGTGACAGGGGGCGCCGGGGAGCTGTTTTTT.

The CDR3 here is CASSLGNRGDEQFF. The CDR3 DNA follows: TGTGCCAGCAGCTTAGGTAACAGGGGCGATGAGCAGTTCTTC. The chain employs TRBV11-1 and TRBJ2-1, with 7 bases that match TRBD1. CDR1 and CDR2 from the germline V gene are SGHAT and FQDESV (reference sequence). The CDR3 is 14 residues long. Trimming at V came to 1 base and at J to 8 bases, leaving 5 bases not matched to a gene.

DNA for the CDR3: TGTGCCAGCAGATTCCTCCGGGACAGAGTTAATGAAAAACTGTTTTTT. Its protein is CASRFLRDRVNEKLFF. The genes are TRBV6-6 and TRBJ1-4; 7 nucleotides line up with TRBD1. Trimming at V came to 6 bases and at J to 4 bases, leaving 11 bases not matched to a gene. This CDR3 region has 16 residues. Germline V lookup: CDR1 MNHNY, CDR2 SVGAGI (reference sequence).

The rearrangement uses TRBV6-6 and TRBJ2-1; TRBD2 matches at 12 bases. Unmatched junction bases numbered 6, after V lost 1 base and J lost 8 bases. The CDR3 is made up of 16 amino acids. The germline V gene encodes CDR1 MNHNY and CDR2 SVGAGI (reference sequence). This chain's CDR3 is CASSYLTSGSFHEQFF. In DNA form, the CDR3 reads TGTGCCAGCAGTTACTTGACTAGCGGGAGTTTCCATGAGCAGTTCTTC.

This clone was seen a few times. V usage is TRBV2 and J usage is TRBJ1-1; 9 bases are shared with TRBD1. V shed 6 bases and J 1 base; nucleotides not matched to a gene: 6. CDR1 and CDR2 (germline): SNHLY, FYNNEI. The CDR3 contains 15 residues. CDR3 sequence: CASSPRGQGNTEAFF. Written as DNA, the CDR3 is TGTGCCAGCAGCCCCAGGGGACAGGGGAACACTGAAGCTTTCTTT.

The CDR3 sequence is CASSVASGQGAYEQYF. CDR3 in DNA: TGTGCCAGCAGCGTAGCTTCGGGACAGGGGGCCTACGAGCAGTACTTC. The gene calls are TRBV9 and TRBJ2-7, with TRBD1 matching 11 bases. The V gene's germline CDR1 is SGDLS and CDR2 YYNGEE. With 0 bases clipped from V and 2 bases from J, the junction kept 4 bases outside the gene matches. The CDR3 covers 16 residues.

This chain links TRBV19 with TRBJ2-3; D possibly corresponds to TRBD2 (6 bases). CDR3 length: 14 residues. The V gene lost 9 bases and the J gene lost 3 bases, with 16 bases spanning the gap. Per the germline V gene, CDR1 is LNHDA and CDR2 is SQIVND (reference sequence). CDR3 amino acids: CASKLGRGTDTQYF. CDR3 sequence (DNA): TGTGCCAGCAAGCTCGGGAGAGGAACAGATACGCAGTATTTT.

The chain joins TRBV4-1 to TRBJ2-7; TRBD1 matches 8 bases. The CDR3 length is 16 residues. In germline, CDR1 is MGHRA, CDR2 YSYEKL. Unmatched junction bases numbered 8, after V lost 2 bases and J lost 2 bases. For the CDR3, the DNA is TGCGCCAGCAGCCAAACATCTTCGACAGGGGCCTACGAGCAGTACTTC. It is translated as CASSQTSSTGAYEQYF.

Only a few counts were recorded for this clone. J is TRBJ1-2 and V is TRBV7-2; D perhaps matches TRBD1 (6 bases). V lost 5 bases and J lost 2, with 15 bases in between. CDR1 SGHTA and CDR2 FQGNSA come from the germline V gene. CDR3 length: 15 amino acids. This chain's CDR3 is CASSKQGKLNYGYTF. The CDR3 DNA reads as TGTGCCAGCAGCAAACAGGGTAAACTGAACTATGGCTACACCTTC.

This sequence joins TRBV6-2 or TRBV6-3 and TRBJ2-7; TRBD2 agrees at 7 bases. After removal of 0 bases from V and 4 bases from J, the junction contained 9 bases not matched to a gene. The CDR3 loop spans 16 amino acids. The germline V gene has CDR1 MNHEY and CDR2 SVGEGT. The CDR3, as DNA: TGTGCCAGCAGTTACTCTGGGGGGGATCCCCTTTACGAGCAGTACTTC. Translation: CASSYSGGDPLYEQYF.

The CDR3 coding sequence is TGTGCCAGCAGTGACAGCAGGGGGTTGTGGGAGACCCAGTACTTC. Its protein is CASSDSRGLWETQYF. J is TRBJ2-5 and V is TRBV27, with 7 bases matching TRBD1. Germline V gives CDR1 MNHEY, CDR2 SMNVEV (reference sequence). The CDR3 is made up of 15 amino acids. Losses at the gene ends were 5 bases for V and 5 bases for J; bases not matched to a gene: 11.

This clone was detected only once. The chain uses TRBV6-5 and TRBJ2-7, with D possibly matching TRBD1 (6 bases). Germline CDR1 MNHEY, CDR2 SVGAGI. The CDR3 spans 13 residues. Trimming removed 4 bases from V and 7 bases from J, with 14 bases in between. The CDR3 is CASSLTGFGEQYF. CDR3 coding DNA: TGTGCCAGCAGTTTGACAGGTTTTGGGGAGCAGTACTTC.

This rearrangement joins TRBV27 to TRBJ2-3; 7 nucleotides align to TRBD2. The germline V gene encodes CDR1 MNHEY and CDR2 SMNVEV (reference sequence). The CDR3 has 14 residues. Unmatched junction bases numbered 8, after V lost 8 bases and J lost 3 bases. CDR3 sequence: CASRREGTTDTQYF. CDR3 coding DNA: TGTGCCAGCCGCAGGGAGGGGACGACAGATACGCAGTATTTT.

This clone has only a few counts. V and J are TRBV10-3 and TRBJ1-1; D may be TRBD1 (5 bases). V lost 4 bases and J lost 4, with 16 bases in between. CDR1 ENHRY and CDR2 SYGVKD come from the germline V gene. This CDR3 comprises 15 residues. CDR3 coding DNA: TGTGCCATCAGTGGGAGCGGGGTAAGGGGCACTGAAGCTTTCTTT. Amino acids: CAISGSGVRGTEAFF.

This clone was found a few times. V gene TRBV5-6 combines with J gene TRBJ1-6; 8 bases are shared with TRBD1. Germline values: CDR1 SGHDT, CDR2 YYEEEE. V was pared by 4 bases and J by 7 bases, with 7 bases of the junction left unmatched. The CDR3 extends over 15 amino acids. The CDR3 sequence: CASSLPTGVNSPLHF. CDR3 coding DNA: TGTGCCAGCAGCCTCCCGACAGGGGTCAATTCACCCCTCCACTTT.

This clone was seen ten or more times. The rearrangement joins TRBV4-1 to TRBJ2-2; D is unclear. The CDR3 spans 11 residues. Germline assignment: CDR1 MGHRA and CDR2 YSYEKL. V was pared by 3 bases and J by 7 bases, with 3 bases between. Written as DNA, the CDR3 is TGCGCCAGCAGCCAGAGCGGGGAGCTGTTTTTT. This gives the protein CASSQSGELFF.

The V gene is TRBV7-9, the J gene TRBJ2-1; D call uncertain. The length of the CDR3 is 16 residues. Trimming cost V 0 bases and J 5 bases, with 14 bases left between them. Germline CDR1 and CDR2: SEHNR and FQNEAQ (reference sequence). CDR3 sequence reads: CASSLAKRVRDNEQFF. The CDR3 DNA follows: TGTGCCAGCAGCTTAGCTAAGCGCGTCCGTGACAATGAGCAGTTCTTC.

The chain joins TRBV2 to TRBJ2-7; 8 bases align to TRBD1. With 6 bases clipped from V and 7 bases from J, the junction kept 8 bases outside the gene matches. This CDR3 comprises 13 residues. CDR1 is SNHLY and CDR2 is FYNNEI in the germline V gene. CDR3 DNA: TGTGCCAGCAGCGCGACAGGGGCAGGGGAGCAGTACTTC. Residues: CASSATGAGEQYF. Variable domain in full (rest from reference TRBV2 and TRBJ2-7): EPEVTQTPSHQVTQMGQEVILRCVPISNHLYFYWYRQILGQKVEFLVSFYNNEISEKSEIFDDQFSVERPDGSNFTLKIRSTKLEDSAMYFCASSATGAGEQYFGPGTRLTVT.

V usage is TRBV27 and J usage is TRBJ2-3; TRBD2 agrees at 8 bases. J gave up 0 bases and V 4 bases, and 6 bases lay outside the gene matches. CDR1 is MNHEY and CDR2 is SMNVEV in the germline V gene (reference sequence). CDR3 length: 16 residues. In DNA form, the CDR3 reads TGTGCCAGCAGTTGGGGCGGCGGGGGGAGCACAGATACGCAGTATTTT. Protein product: CASSWGGGGSTDTQYF.

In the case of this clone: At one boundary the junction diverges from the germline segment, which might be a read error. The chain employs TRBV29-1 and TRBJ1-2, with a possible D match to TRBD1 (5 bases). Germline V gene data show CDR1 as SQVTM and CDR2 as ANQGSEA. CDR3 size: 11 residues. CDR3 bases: TGCAGCGTGCCTGGACAAGTGGGATTTTCCTTC. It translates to CSVPGQVGFSF.